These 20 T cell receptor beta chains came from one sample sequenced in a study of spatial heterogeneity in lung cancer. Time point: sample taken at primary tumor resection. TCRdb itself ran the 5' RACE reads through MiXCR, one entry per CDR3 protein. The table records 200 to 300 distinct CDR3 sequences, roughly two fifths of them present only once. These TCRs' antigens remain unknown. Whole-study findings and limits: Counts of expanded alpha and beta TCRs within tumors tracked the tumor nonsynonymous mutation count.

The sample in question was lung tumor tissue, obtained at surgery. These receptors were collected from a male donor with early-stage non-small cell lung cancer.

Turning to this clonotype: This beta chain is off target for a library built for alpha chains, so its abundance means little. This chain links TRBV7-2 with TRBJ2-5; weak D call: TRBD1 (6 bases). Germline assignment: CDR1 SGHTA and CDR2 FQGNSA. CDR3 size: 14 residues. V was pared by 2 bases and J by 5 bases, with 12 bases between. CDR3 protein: CASSLRAGEETQYF. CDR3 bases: TGTGCCAGCAGCTTAAGGGCAGGGGAGGAGACCCAGTACTTC.

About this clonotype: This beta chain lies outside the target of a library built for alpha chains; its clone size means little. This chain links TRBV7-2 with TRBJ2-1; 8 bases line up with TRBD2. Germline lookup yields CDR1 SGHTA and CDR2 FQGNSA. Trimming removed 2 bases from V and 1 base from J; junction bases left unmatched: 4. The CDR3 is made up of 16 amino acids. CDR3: CASSLSAGVSYNEQFF. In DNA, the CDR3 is TGTGCCAGCAGCTTATCAGCGGGGGTATCCTACAATGAGCAGTTCTTC. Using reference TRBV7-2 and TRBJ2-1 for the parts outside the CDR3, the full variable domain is GAGVSQSPSNKVTEKGKDVELRCDPISGHTALYWYRQSLGQGLEFLIYFQGNSAPDKSGLPSDRFSAERTGGSVSTLTIQRTQQEDSAVYLCASSLSAGVSYNEQFFGPGTRLTVL.

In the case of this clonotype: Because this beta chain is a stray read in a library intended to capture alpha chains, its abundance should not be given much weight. CDR3 region: CASSAGQDEQYF. The CDR3 DNA follows: TGTGCCAGCAGCGCGGGACAAGACGAGCAGTACTTC. The genes are TRBV9 and TRBJ2-7; D might be TRBD1 (6 bases). The CDR3 consists of 12 residues. Per germline, CDR1 SGDLS and CDR2 YYNGEE. Trimming left V 3 bases short and J 5 bases short, with 9 bases between.

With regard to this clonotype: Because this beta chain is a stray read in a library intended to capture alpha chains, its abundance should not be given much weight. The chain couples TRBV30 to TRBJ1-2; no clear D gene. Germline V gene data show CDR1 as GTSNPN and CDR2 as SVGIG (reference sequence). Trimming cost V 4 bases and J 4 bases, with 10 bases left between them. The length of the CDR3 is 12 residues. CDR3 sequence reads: CAWTKPRYGYTF. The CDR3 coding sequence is TGTGCCTGGACAAAACCCCGCTATGGCTACACCTTC.

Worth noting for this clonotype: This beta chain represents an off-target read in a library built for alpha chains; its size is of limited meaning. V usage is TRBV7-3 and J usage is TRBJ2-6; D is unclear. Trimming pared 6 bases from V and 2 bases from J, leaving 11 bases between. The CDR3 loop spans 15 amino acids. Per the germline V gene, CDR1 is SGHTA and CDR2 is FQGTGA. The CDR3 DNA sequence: TGTGCCAGCAGTTCGGGTGGCCCTGGGGCCAACGTCCTGACTTTC. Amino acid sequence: CASSSGGPGANVLTF.

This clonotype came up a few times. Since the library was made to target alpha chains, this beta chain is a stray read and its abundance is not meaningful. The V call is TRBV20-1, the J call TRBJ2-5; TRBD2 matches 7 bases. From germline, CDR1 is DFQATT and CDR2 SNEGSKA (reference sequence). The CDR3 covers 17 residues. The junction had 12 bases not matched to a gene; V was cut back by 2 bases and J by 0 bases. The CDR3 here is CSARTPLVLANQETQYF. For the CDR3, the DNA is TGCAGTGCTAGAACCCCCCTCGTACTAGCGAACCAAGAGACCCAGTACTTC.

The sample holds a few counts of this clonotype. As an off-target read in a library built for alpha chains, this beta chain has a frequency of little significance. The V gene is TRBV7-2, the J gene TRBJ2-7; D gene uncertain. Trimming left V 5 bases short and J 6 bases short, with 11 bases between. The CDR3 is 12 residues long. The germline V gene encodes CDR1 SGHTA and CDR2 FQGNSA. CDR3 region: CASSAPSPEQYF. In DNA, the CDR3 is TGTGCCAGCAGCGCCCCTAGTCCCGAGCAGTACTTC.

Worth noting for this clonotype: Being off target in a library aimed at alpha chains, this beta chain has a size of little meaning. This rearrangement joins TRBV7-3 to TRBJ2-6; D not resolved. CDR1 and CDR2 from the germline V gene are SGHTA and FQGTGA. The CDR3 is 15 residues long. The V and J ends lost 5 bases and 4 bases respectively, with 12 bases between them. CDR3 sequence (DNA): TGTGCCAGCAGCCCGCAACCGCGAGGGGCCAACGTCCTGACTTTC. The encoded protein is CASSPQPRGANVLTF.

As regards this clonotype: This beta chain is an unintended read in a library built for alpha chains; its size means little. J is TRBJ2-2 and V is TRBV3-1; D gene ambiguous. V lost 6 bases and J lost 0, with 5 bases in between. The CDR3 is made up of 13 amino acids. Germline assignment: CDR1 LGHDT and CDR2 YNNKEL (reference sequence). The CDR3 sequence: CASRHANTGELFF. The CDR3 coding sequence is TGTGCCAGCAGGCACGCGAACACCGGGGAGCTGTTTTTT.

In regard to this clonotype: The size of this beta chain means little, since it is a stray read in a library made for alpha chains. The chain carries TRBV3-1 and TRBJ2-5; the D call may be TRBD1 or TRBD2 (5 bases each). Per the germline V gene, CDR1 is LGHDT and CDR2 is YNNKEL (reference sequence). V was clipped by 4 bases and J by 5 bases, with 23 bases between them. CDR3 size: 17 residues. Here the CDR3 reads CASSRLGGAPKGETQYF. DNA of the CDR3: TGTGCCAGCAGCCGCCTCGGAGGAGCGCCCAAGGGGGAGACCCAGTACTTC.

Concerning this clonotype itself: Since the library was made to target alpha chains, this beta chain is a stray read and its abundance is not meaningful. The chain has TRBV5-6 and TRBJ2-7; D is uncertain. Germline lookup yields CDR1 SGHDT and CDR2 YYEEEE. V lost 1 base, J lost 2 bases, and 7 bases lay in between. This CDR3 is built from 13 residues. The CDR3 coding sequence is TGTGCCAGCAGCTTGAGACAAACCTACGAGCAGTACTTC. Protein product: CASSLRQTYEQYF.

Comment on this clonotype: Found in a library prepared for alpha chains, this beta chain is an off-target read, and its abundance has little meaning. In DNA, the CDR3 is TGTGCCTGGACCAGGGCCGACTATGGCTACACCTTC. Translating it yields CAWTRADYGYTF. The J gene is TRBJ1-2, the V gene TRBV30; possibly TRBD1 for D (5 bases). V was pared by 4 bases and J by 3 bases, with 9 bases between. The CDR3 loop spans 12 amino acids. Germline V gives CDR1 GTSNPN, CDR2 SVGIG (reference sequence).

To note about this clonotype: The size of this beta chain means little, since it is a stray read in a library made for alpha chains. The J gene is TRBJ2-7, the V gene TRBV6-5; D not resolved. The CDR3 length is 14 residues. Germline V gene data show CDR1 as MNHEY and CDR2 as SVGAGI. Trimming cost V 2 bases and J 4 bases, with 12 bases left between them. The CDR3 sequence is CASSYGAEKYEQYF. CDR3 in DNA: TGTGCCAGCAGTTACGGTGCGGAGAAGTACGAGCAGTACTTC.

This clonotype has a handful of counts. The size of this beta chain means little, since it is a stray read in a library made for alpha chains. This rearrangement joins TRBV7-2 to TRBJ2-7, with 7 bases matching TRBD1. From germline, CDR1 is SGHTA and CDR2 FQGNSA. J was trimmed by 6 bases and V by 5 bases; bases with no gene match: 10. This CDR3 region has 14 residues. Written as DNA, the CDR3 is TGTGCCAGCAGCCCCCGACAGGGTTCTGGCGAGCAGTACTTC. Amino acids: CASSPRQGSGEQYF.

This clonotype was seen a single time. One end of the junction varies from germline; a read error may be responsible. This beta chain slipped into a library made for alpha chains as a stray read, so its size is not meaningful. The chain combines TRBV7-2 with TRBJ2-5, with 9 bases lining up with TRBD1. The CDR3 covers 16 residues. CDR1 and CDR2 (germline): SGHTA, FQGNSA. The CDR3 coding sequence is TGTGCCAACAGCTCGACACGGGGACAGGGTCGAGAGACCCAGTACTTC. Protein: CANSSTRGQGRETQYF.

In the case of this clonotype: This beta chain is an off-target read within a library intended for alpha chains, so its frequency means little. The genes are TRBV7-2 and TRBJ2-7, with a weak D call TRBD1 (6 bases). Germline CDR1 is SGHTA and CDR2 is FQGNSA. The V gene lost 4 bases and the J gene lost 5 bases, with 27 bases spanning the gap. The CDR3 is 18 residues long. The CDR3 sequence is CASSSRPSRGQTSNEQYF. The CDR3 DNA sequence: TGTGCCAGCAGCTCCCGGCCGTCTCGTGGACAGACGTCGAACGAGCAGTACTTC.

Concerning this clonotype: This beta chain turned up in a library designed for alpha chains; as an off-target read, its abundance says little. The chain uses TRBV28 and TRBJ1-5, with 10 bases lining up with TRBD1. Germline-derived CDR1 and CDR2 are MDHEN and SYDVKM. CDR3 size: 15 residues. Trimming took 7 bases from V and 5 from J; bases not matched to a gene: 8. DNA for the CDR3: TGTGCCAGCACCTTCCGGGACAGGGGACATCAGCCCCAGCATTTT. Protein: CASTFRDRGHQPQHF.

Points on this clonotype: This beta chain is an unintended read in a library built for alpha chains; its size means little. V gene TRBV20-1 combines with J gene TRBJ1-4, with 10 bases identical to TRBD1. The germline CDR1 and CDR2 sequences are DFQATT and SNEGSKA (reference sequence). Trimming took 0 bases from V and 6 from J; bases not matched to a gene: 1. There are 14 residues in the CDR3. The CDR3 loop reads CSAREGTGDEKLFF. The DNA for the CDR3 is TGCAGTGCTAGAGAGGGGACAGGGGATGAAAAACTGTTTTTT.

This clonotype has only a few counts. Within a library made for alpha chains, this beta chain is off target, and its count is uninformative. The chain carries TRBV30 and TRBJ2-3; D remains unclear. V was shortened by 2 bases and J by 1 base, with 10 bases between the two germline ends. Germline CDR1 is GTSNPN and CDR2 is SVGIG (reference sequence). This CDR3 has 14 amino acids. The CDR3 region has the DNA TGTGCCTGGAGTTTCCAGGCGGGCACAGATACGCAGTATTTT. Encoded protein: CAWSFQAGTDTQYF.

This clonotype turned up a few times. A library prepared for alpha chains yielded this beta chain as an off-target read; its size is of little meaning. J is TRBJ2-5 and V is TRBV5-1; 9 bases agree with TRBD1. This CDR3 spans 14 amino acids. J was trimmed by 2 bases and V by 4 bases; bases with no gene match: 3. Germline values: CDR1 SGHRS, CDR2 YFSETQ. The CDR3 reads CASSLGTGQETQYF. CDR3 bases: TGCGCCAGCAGCCTAGGGACAGGGCAAGAGACCCAGTACTTC.